Listed here are 22 T cell receptor beta chains from one sample, sequenced in a study of blood T cell repertoires in COVID-19. Libraries were prepared by immunoSEQ multiplex PCR; TCRdb keeps only in-frame clonotypes and omits some of them. The table has over 250,000 clones, roughly 90% seen once. The sequenced sample consisted of PBMCs or T cells enriched from blood (not recorded which). Source of these receptors: an older woman who had recovered from COVID-19.

The V call is TRBV29-1, the J call TRBJ1-1; D gene ambiguous. Germline values: CDR1 SQVTM, CDR2 ANQGSEA. V was pared by 2 bases and J by 5 bases, with 6 bases between. The CDR3 has 11 amino acids. The CDR3 nucleotides read TGCAGCGTTGAACGGTGGACTGAAGCTTTCTTT. It specifies CSVERWTEAFF.

This clone has just a few counts. The V and J genes are TRBV6-5 and TRBJ1-5; D not resolved. CDR1 is MNHEY, CDR2 SVGAGI, per germline. The CDR3 sequence is 13 residues long. V lost 6 bases and J 4 bases, leaving 10 bases between the germline ends. The CDR3 loop is CASSLILNQPQHF. CDR3 bases: TGTGCCAGCAGCCTTATACTAAATCAGCCCCAGCATTTT.

V usage is TRBV12-3 or TRBV12-4 and J usage is TRBJ2-5, with unresolved D. V lost 4 bases and J 9 bases, leaving 9 bases between the germline ends. This CDR3 region has 11 residues. The CDR3 here is CASSSYLAQYF. The CDR3 coding sequence is TGTGCCAGCAGTTCATACTTAGCCCAGTACTTC.

Note on this clone: Other DNA variants within this sample encode the same CDR3. The chain carries TRBV28 and TRBJ1-2, with D perhaps TRBD1 (6 bases). The CDR3 length is 14 residues. Germline V gene sequence: CDR1 MDHEN, CDR2 SYDVKM. Trimming stripped 3 bases from V and 4 bases from J, with 12 bases between. CDR3 region: CASSLGASSYGYTF. The CDR3 DNA follows: TGTGCCAGCAGTTTGGGGGCCAGCAGCTATGGCTACACCTTC.

The chain carries TRBV24-1 and TRBJ2-5; TRBD2 matches 12 bases. Germline loops: CDR1 KGHDR, CDR2 SFDVKD. J lost 4 bases, V lost 2 bases, and 1 base had no gene match. The CDR3 is 15 residues long. The CDR3 DNA sequence: TGTGCCACCAGTGATTCGGGACTAGCGGGAGAGACCCAGTACTTC. Its translation: CATSDSGLAGETQYF.

The CDR3, as DNA: TGTGCCAGCAGAGGGCAGGGGGTCTACAATGAGCAGTTCTTC. Translation gives CASRGQGVYNEQFF. This chain uses TRBV7-9 with TRBJ2-1; the match to TRBD1 covers 7 bases. This CDR3 spans 14 amino acids. Germline loops: CDR1 SEHNR, CDR2 FQNEAQ (reference sequence). J lost 3 bases, V lost 6 bases, and 5 bases had no gene match. The complete variable domain, with remaining parts taken from reference TRBV7-9 and TRBJ2-1, reads DTGVSQNPRHKITKRGQNVTFRCDPISEHNRLYWYRQTLGQGPEFLTYFQNEAQLEKSRLLSDRFSAERPKGSFSTLEIQRTEQGDSAMYLCASRGQGVYNEQFFGPGTRLTVL.

The gene calls are TRBV9 and TRBJ2-7; TRBD1 might be the D (6 bases). Germline-derived CDR1 and CDR2 are SGDLS and YYNGEE. The CDR3 spans 15 residues. V gave up 3 bases and J gave up 2 bases, with 15 bases separating them. The CDR3 bases are TGTGCCAGCAGCGCCGCGGTCGGGACAACCTACGAGCAGTACTTC. It encodes CASSAAVGTTYEQYF.

V gene TRBV11-3 combines with J gene TRBJ1-1; TRBD1 is a possible D gene (6 bases). V dropped 2 bases and J dropped 1 base, with 14 bases sitting between them. Germline V gene data show CDR1 as SGHNT and CDR2 as YENEEA. This CDR3 has 16 amino acids. The CDR3 DNA reads as TGTGCCAGCAGCTTACCTGCGGGGGCAACGAACACTGAAGCTTTCTTT. Its translation: CASSLPAGATNTEAFF.

The V call is TRBV30, the J call TRBJ1-4; D perhaps matches TRBD1 (6 bases). This CDR3 contains 16 residues. The V end lost 3 bases, the J end lost 0 bases, and 14 bases lay between the germline ends. Germline V gives CDR1 GTSNPN, CDR2 SVGIG (reference sequence). CDR3 coding DNA: TGTGCCTGGAGCCCAGGACAGCCTGCAACTAATGAAAAACTGTTTTTT. Protein product: CAWSPGQPATNEKLFF. Filled out from reference TRBV30 and TRBJ1-4, the complete variable domain reads SQTIHQWPATLVQPVGSPLSLECTVEGTSNPNLYWYRQAAGRGLQLLFYSVGIGQISSEVPQNLSASRPQDRQFILSSKKLLLSDSGFYLCAWSPGQPATNEKLFFGSGTQLSVL.

CDR3 region: CASSPLGGVGGGYTF. The CDR3 DNA is TGTGCCAGCAGCCCCCTTGGCGGTGTTGGTGGTGGCTACACCTTC. V and J are TRBV3-1 (or the pseudogene TRBV3-2) and TRBJ1-2, with D unclear. CDR1 is LGHDT and CDR2 is YNNKEL in the germline V gene (reference sequence). The CDR3 is 15 amino acids. V lost 4 bases, J lost 7 bases, and 19 bases lay in between.

The chain recombines TRBV6-1 with TRBJ2-7, with D possibly being TRBD2 (5 bases). The CDR3 runs 15 residues. The V gene lost 2 bases and the J gene lost 1 base, with 12 bases spanning the gap. Germline values: CDR1 MNHNS, CDR2 SASEGT. The CDR3 sequence is CASSELGVQSYEQYF. CDR3 sequence (DNA): TGTGCCAGCAGTGAATTGGGAGTTCAATCCTACGAGCAGTACTTC.

The chain recombines TRBV3-1 (or the pseudogene TRBV3-2) with TRBJ2-5; 8 positions agree with TRBD2. CDR3 length: 15 residues. Germline V gives CDR1 LGHDT, CDR2 YNNKEL (reference sequence). Unmatched junction bases numbered 11, after V lost 6 bases and J lost 5 bases. The CDR3 DNA reads TGTGCCAGCAGTCGGTGGCGGGGGGCCGGCGAGACCCAGTACTTC. This codes for CASSRWRGAGETQYF.

The chain combines TRBV11-2 with TRBJ2-2; 11 bases are shared with TRBD2. V lost 6 bases and J lost 6; bases outside the gene matches: 3. In germline, CDR1 is SGHAT, CDR2 FQNNGV. This CDR3 has 14 amino acids. CDR3 in amino acids: CASRLAGVPGELFF. In DNA, the CDR3 is TGTGCCAGCAGACTAGCGGGAGTCCCCGGGGAGCTGTTTTTT. The whole variable domain, remainder taken from reference TRBV11-2 and TRBJ2-2, is EAGVAQSPRYKIIEKRQSVAFWCNPISGHATLYWYQQILGQGPKLLIQFQNNGVVDDSQLPKDRFSAERLKGVDSTLKIQPAKLEDSAVYLCASRLAGVPGELFFGEGSRLTVL.

The rearrangement links TRBV7-3 to TRBJ1-1, with 10 bases identical to TRBD1. V shed 1 base and J 4 bases; nucleotides not matched to a gene: 9. Germline CDR1 is SGHTA and CDR2 is FQGTGA. The CDR3 is 17 residues long. CDR3 in amino acids: CASSLIGGQGMGTEAFF. The CDR3 bases are TGTGCCAGCAGCTTAATAGGGGGACAGGGGATGGGCACTGAAGCTTTCTTT.

Points on this clone: Within the sample, other DNA sequences also encode this same CDR3. This chain uses TRBV5-1 with TRBJ2-1; D remains ambiguous. The CDR3 extends over 13 amino acids. Germline assignment: CDR1 SGHRS and CDR2 YFSETQ. Trimming pared 2 bases from V and 3 bases from J, leaving 6 bases between. The CDR3 DNA reads as TGCGCCAGCAGCTTCCCCGGCTACAATGAGCAGTTCTTC. Translating it yields CASSFPGYNEQFF.

This clone has more than one count but fewer than ten. The V and J genes are TRBV30 and TRBJ1-1; D remains ambiguous. Between the trimmed V and J ends, which lost 4 bases and 0 bases, there was a span of 9 bases. The length of the CDR3 is 13 residues. Germline assignment: CDR1 GTSNPN and CDR2 SVGIG (reference sequence). DNA of the CDR3: TGTGCCTGGATGCGGGGAATGAACACTGAAGCTTTCTTT. Its protein is CAWMRGMNTEAFF.

The rearrangement uses TRBV18 and TRBJ1-2; tentative D call: TRBD1 (5 bases). The V gene lost 6 bases and the J gene lost 6 bases, with 17 bases spanning the gap. Germline V gene lookup returns CDR1 KGHSH and CDR2 LQKENI. CDR3 length: 14 residues. The CDR3 loop reads CASSQVEGRDGYTF. The CDR3 DNA sequence: TGTGCCAGCTCTCAGGTGGAGGGGAGAGATGGCTACACCTTC. Using reference TRBV18 and TRBJ1-2 for the parts outside the CDR3, the full variable domain is NAGVMQNPRHLVRRRGQEARLRCSPMKGHSHVYWYRQLPEEGLKFMVYLQKENIIDESGMPKERFSAEFPKEGPSILRIQQVVRGDSAAYFCASSQVEGRDGYTFGSGTRLTVV.

The rearrangement links TRBV15 to TRBJ2-7; a possible D gene is TRBD1 (6 bases). CDR3 length equals 14 residues. The germline CDR1 and CDR2 sequences are LNHNV and YYDKDF (reference sequence). The germline V and J ends were trimmed by 0 bases and 4 bases, with 10 bases remaining between them. The CDR3 protein is CATSRDWTEYEQYF. The DNA of the CDR3 is TGTGCCACCAGCAGAGACTGGACAGAATACGAGCAGTACTTC.

The chain employs TRBV7-9 and TRBJ2-3, with no clear D. This CDR3 is 15 amino acids long. Germline-derived CDR1 and CDR2 are SEHNR and FQNEAQ (reference sequence). Trimming shortened V by 2 bases and J by 6 bases, and 15 bases separated the two germline ends. Written as DNA, the CDR3 is TGTGCCAGCAGCTTAAAGAGGAACTCTCCGGATACGCAGTATTTT. Translating it yields CASSLKRNSPDTQYF. The full variable domain, with the rest looked up from reference TRBV7-9 and TRBJ2-3, is DTGVSQNPRHKITKRGQNVTFRCDPISEHNRLYWYRQTLGQGPEFLTYFQNEAQLEKSRLLSDRFSAERPKGSFSTLEIQRTEQGDSAMYLCASSLKRNSPDTQYFGPGTRLTVL.

The chain carries TRBV2 and TRBJ1-5; D is perhaps TRBD1 (6 bases). The CDR3 has 15 amino acids. V dropped 3 bases and J dropped 1 base, with 10 bases sitting between them. Germline V lookup: CDR1 SNHLY, CDR2 FYNNEI. CDR3 loop: CASSDQGLSNQPQHF. Here the CDR3 DNA reads TGTGCCAGCAGTGATCAGGGGCTCAGCAATCAGCCCCAGCATTTT.

V usage is TRBV6-5 and J usage is TRBJ2-7; 10 nucleotides agree with TRBD1. CDR1 is MNHEY and CDR2 is SVGAGI in the germline V gene. V was pared by 6 bases and J by 4 bases, with 9 bases of the junction left unmatched. The length of the CDR3 is 15 residues. The CDR3 DNA reads TGTGCCAGCAGCATCGGACTGGGACAGGGGTACGAGCAGTACTTC. The encoded protein is CASSIGLGQGYEQYF.

In this sample, this clone turned up once. The chain combines TRBV5-1 with TRBJ2-1; 9 bases agree with TRBD2. Germline V gives CDR1 SGHRS, CDR2 YFSETQ. The CDR3 runs 17 residues. V was clipped by 4 bases and J by 6 bases; unmatched bases: 14. The CDR3 DNA reads as TGCGCCAGCAGCGGGACTAGCTACCCTACTTCGTCCAATGAGCAGTTCTTC. Amino acids: CASSGTSYPTSSNEQFF.